Below, 27 T cell receptor beta chains from the same sample are listed, as sequenced in a study of identical twins. TCRdb reprocessed the 5' RACE reads via MiXCR and lists one record per CDR3 protein. This sample has 690,000 or so distinct CDR3 sequences, with roughly 6.2% found just once. The source material was naive T cells sorted from blood. These receptors all stem from a man aged 18 to 29 in good health.

The chain is built from TRBV5-1 and TRBJ2-5; TRBD2 matches 7 bases. This CDR3 contains 17 residues. Germline trimming cut 0 bases from V and 5 bases from J; bases unmatched to any gene: 13. Germline CDR1 is SGHRS and CDR2 is YFSETQ. The CDR3 region has the DNA TGCGCCAGCAGCTTGGGGGCCGCGGGAGTTATCGCGGAGACCCAGTACTTC. Encoded protein: CASSLGAAGVIAETQYF.

In the case of this clonotype: In this CDR3 the conserved last residue, phenylalanine or tryptophan, is missing, so a read error is likely. The chain combines TRBV19 with TRBJ1-2; D remains ambiguous. The germline V and J ends were trimmed by 1 base and 4 bases, with 7 bases remaining between them. Per germline, CDR1 LNHDA and CDR2 SQIVND (reference sequence). The CDR3 contains 13 residues. CDR3 DNA sequence: TGTGCCAGTAGTATAGGAAACAGCTATGGCTACACCTGC. This codes for CASSIGNSYGYTC.

This clonotype was counted ten times or more. This sequence joins TRBV7-9 and TRBJ2-7, with a tentative D call TRBD2 (5 bases). With 5 bases removed from V and 2 bases from J, the gap between germline ends came to 16 bases. CDR1 is SEHNR, CDR2 FQNEAQ, per germline (reference sequence). There are 15 residues in the CDR3. In DNA form, the CDR3 reads TGTGCCAGCAGCGCCGCCTTAGCGCTTACCTACGAGCAGTACTTC. As protein: CASSAALALTYEQYF.

This clonotype has just a few counts. V is TRBV2 and J is TRBJ2-7; D is unclear. This CDR3 comprises 12 residues. Germline CDR1 SNHLY, CDR2 FYNNEI. V lost 4 bases to trimming and J lost 5 bases, with 9 bases between them. The CDR3 nucleotides are TGTGCCAGCAGTGGTGCAGCCGACGAGCAGTACGTC. Translated, it gives CASSGAADEQYV.

This clonotype was seen many times. The V and J genes are TRBV7-2 and TRBJ2-3, with D perhaps TRBD2 (6 bases). The CDR3 runs 14 residues. V gave up 3 bases and J gave up 2 bases, with 9 bases separating them. Germline values: CDR1 SGHTA, CDR2 FQGNSA. The CDR3 nucleotides read TGTGCCAGCAGCTTGGCGGGGAACACAGATACGCAGTATTTT. Residues: CASSLAGNTDTQYF.

This clonotype came up many times. The chain joins TRBV5-4 to TRBJ1-2; 8 bases are shared with TRBD1. From germline, CDR1 is SGHNT and CDR2 YYREEE (reference sequence). The CDR3 is 14 residues long. Trimming removed 4 bases from V and 2 bases from J; junction bases left unmatched: 4. CDR3 sequence: CASSPDRANYGYTF. The CDR3 nucleotides are TGTGCCAGCAGCCCGGACAGGGCAAACTATGGCTACACCTTC.

This clonotype has ten or more counts. The chain couples TRBV6-1 to TRBJ1-5, with TRBD1 as a possible D gene (5 bases). V was pared by 6 bases and J by 6 bases, with 15 bases between. CDR3 length: 14 residues. From germline, CDR1 is MNHNS and CDR2 SASEGT. The CDR3: CASSGRGAGQPQHF. CDR3 coding DNA: TGTGCCAGCAGCGGGCGAGGGGCTGGTCAGCCCCAGCATTTT.

In this sample, this clonotype turned up many times. The J gene is TRBJ2-2, the V gene TRBV30; D unresolved. Germline CDR1 and CDR2: GTSNPN and SVGIG (reference sequence). The CDR3 length is 14 residues. V lost 1 base, J lost 2 bases, and 8 bases lay in between. CDR3 nucleotides: TGTGCCTGGAGTGCCCAATTCAACACCGGGGAGCTGTTTTTT. Its protein is CAWSAQFNTGELFF.

This clonotype was recorded many times. This chain links TRBV6-2 or TRBV6-3 with TRBJ2-5, with 9 bases aligning to TRBD1. CDR1 MNHEY and CDR2 SVGEGT come from the germline V gene. The CDR3 covers 17 residues. V gave up 2 bases and J gave up 1 base; unmatched junction bases: 8. Here the CDR3 reads CASSYRIQGAIQETQYF. In nucleotides, the CDR3 is TGTGCCAGCAGTTACCGTATACAGGGGGCCATCCAAGAGACCCAGTACTTC.

The CDR3 is CASSKGSAAYEQYV. The CDR3, as DNA: TGTGCCAGCAGCAAAGGGTCAGCCGCATACGAGCAGTACGTC. The J gene is TRBJ2-7, the V gene TRBV21-1. TRBV21-1 is flagged as a pseudogene. The length of the CDR3 is 14 residues.

This clonotype has at least ten counts. The chain recombines TRBV6-5 with TRBJ1-1, with 10 bases that match TRBD1. Trimming at V came to 3 bases and at J to 4 bases, leaving 5 bases not matched to a gene. The CDR3 runs 15 residues. The germline gives CDR1 MNHEY, CDR2 SVGAGI. The CDR3 is CASSYKGQGSTEAFF. The CDR3 region has the DNA TGTGCCAGCAGTTATAAGGGACAGGGGAGCACTGAAGCTTTCTTT.

This clonotype was seen many times. The rearrangement joins TRBV7-9 to TRBJ1-1; TRBD1 aligns across 7 bases. The CDR3 has 15 residues. With V trimmed by 5 bases and J by 0 bases, 6 bases remained unmatched. The V gene's germline CDR1 is SEHNR and CDR2 FQNEAQ (reference sequence). Written as DNA, the CDR3 is TGTGCCAGCAGCCCCCAACAGGGGATGAACACTGAAGCTTTCTTT. Protein: CASSPQQGMNTEAFF.

The chain joins TRBV7-9 to TRBJ2-5, with D perhaps TRBD1 (5 bases). The CDR3 sequence is 15 residues long. V lost 5 bases and J lost 2, with 15 bases in between. Germline V gene sequence: CDR1 SEHNR, CDR2 FQNEAQ (reference sequence). The CDR3 loop reads CASSPPEGAQETQYF. The CDR3 nucleotides are TGTGCCAGCAGCCCCCCCGAAGGGGCACAAGAGACCCAGTACTTC.

This clonotype was counted many times. The V call is TRBV6-5, the J call TRBJ1-1; possible D gene TRBD1, 5 bases. Germline-derived CDR1 and CDR2 are MNHEY and SVGAGI. Trimming pared 4 bases from V and 4 bases from J, leaving 13 bases between. CDR3 size: 14 residues. CDR3 residues: CASSSGGGSTEAFF. The CDR3 DNA follows: TGTGCCAGCAGTTCCGGGGGGGGGAGCACTGAAGCTTTCTTT.

This clonotype was seen many times. This chain connects TRBV9 to TRBJ2-6, with D possibly TRBD2 on 5 matching bases. The CDR3 length is 17 residues. Germline CDR1 and CDR2: SGDLS and YYNGEE. V gave up 0 bases and J gave up 1 base, with 11 bases separating them. The CDR3 region has the DNA TGTGCCAGCAGCGTAGCCCTCGGGGAGTCTGGGGCCAACGTCCTGACTTTC. It encodes CASSVALGESGANVLTF. The full variable domain, its missing parts supplied by reference TRBV9 and TRBJ2-6, is DSGVTQTPKHLITATGQRVTLRCSPRSGDLSVYWYQQSLDQGLQFLIQYYNGEERAKGNILERFSAQQFPDLHSELNLSSLELGDSALYFCASSVALGESGANVLTFGAGSRLTVL.

This clonotype has ten or more counts. The chain is built from TRBV29-1 and TRBJ2-3; TRBD2 is a possible D gene (5 bases). Germline CDR1 SQVTM, CDR2 ANQGSEA. This CDR3 region has 14 residues. Trimming left V 6 bases short and J 0 bases short, with 13 bases between. The CDR3 here is CSVPPGESTDTQYF. The DNA for the CDR3 is TGCAGCGTCCCCCCCGGGGAGAGCACAGATACGCAGTATTTT.

There are many counts of this clonotype. CDR3 DNA: TGTGCCAGCAGCTTAACGCGGTGGGCCTCAACAGCGAAGGGCTACACCTTC. Its protein product is CASSLTRWASTAKGYTF. V usage is TRBV7-3 and J usage is TRBJ1-2, with unresolved D. V lost 0 bases and J lost 8, with 22 bases in between. Germline CDR1 reads SGHTA; CDR2 reads FQGTGA. The CDR3 sequence is 17 residues long.

Many counts were recorded for this clonotype. The CDR3 bases are TGCAGTGCTAGCGGGGGACAGGGCACTCAGCCCCAGCATTTT. Translation: CSASGGQGTQPQHF. The J gene is TRBJ1-5, the V gene TRBV20-1; 9 nucleotides match TRBD1. CDR1 is DFQATT and CDR2 is SNEGSKA in the germline V gene (reference sequence). The CDR3 sequence is 14 residues long. V gave up 3 bases and J gave up 6 bases; unmatched junction bases: 6.

This clonotype has a count of ten or more. The genes are TRBV5-6 and TRBJ2-7, with D possibly matching TRBD2 (5 bases). The ends were cut back, 0 bases at V and 9 bases at J, with 13 bases in the middle. Germline lookup yields CDR1 SGHDT and CDR2 YYEEEE. The CDR3 covers 13 residues. CDR3 nucleotide sequence: TGTGCCAGCAGCTTGGCCGGGCGGGCGGTGCAGTACTTC. Its translation is CASSLAGRAVQYF.

This clonotype was seen more than once but under ten times. The rearrangement joins TRBV7-9 to TRBJ2-4; 11 positions agree with TRBD1. V gave up 5 bases and J gave up 8 bases; unmatched junction bases: 11. The CDR3 contains 16 residues. CDR1 and CDR2 from the germline V gene are SEHNR and FQNEAQ (reference sequence). In nucleotides, the CDR3 is TGTGCCAGCAGCAAAGGACAGGGGGCTTCTTGGCACATTCAGTACTTC. This gives the protein CASSKGQGASWHIQYF.

The chain combines TRBV11-2 with TRBJ2-1; 8 nucleotides match TRBD1. CDR3 size: 15 residues. CDR1 SGHAT and CDR2 FQNNGV come from the germline V gene. The V gene end was trimmed by 6 bases and the J gene end by 3 bases; junction bases not matched to a gene: 7. The CDR3 is CASSQGTGGYNEQFF. CDR3 nucleotide sequence: TGTGCCAGCAGTCAGGGCACAGGGGGCTACAATGAGCAGTTCTTC. The whole variable domain, remainder taken from reference TRBV11-2 and TRBJ2-1, is EAGVAQSPRYKIIEKRQSVAFWCNPISGHATLYWYQQILGQGPKLLIQFQNNGVVDDSQLPKDRFSAERLKGVDSTLKIQPAKLEDSAVYLCASSQGTGGYNEQFFGPGTRLTVL.

This clonotype was counted only a few times. At one of its ends the junction is not consistent with the germline gene, which may arise from a read error. The genes are TRBV12-3 or TRBV12-4 and TRBJ2-6; 8 bases line up with TRBD2. The CDR3 has 18 amino acids. The CDR3, as DNA: TGTGCCAACAGTTTTGGTACTAGCGGTTCCTCTGGGGCCAACGTCCTGACTTTC. It translates to CANSFGTSGSSGANVLTF.

V and J are TRBV19 and TRBJ2-3; D call uncertain. Germline-derived CDR1 and CDR2 are LNHDA and SQIVND (reference sequence). V gave up 2 bases and J gave up 4 bases, with 22 bases separating them. This CDR3 region has 18 residues. In nucleotides, the CDR3 is TGTGCCAGTAGTATATCTGCTAGAGGAAACCCCCGAGCAGATACGCAGTATTTT. Translating gives CASSISARGNPRADTQYF. Variable domain in full (rest from reference TRBV19 and TRBJ2-3): DGGITQSPKYLFRKEGQNVTLSCEQNLNHDAMYWYRQDPGQGLRLIYYSQIVNDFQKGDIAEGYSVSREKKESFPLTVTSAQKNPTAFYLCASSISARGNPRADTQYFGPGTRLTVL.

This clonotype was seen many times. The V call is TRBV9, the J call TRBJ2-7; 7 bases line up with TRBD1. Germline V gene sequence: CDR1 SGDLS, CDR2 YYNGEE. V lost 3 bases to trimming and J lost 1 base; unmatched junction nucleotides: 7. The CDR3 runs 15 residues. The CDR3 sequence: CASSDTGQSSYEQYF. Written as DNA, the CDR3 is TGTGCCAGCAGCGACACGGGACAGAGTTCCTACGAGCAGTACTTC.

This clonotype was seen many times. The chain couples TRBV12-3 or TRBV12-4 to TRBJ2-5; 12 positions match TRBD1. V lost 5 bases to trimming and J lost 5 bases; unmatched junction nucleotides: 12. This CDR3 has 17 residues. The CDR3 DNA sequence: TGTGCCAGCAGTAAAGGGACAGGGGGCTCGATTTACGAGACCCAGTACTTC. This codes for CASSKGTGGSIYETQYF.

This clonotype was observed at least ten times. V is TRBV12-3 or TRBV12-4 and J is TRBJ2-1; 12 positions match TRBD2. CDR3 length: 15 amino acids. V lost 3 bases to trimming and J lost 7 bases; unmatched junction nucleotides: 4. Here the CDR3 reads CASSLPSGRANEQFF. CDR3 nucleotides: TGTGCCAGCAGTTTGCCTAGCGGGAGGGCGAATGAGCAGTTCTTC.

The chain carries TRBV6-2 or TRBV6-3 and TRBJ2-3; TRBD2 agrees at 13 bases. Germline V gene data show CDR1 as MNHEY and CDR2 as SVGEGT. V dropped 6 bases and J dropped 2; count of bases not matched to a gene: 11. The CDR3 totals 18 residues. For the CDR3, the DNA is TGTGCCAGCAGCCCGGGGACTAGCGGGGATTATTACACAGATACGCAGTATTTT. Amino acids: CASSPGTSGDYYTDTQYF.